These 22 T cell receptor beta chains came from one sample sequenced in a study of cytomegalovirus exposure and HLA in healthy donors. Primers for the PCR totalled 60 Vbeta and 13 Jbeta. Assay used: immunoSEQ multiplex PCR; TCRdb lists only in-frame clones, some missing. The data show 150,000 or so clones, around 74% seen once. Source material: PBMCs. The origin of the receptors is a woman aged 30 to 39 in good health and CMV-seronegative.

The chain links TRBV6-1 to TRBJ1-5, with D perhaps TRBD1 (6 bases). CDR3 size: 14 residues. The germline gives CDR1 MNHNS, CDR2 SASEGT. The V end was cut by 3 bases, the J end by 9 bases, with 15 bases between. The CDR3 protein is CASSETGGRWPQHF. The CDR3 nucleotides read TGTGCCAGCAGTGAGACAGGCGGGAGGTGGCCCCAGCATTTT.

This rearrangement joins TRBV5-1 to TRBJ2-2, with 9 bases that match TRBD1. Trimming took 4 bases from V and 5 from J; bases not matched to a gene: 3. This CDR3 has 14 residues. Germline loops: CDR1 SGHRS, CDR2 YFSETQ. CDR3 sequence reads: CASSGDRATGELFF. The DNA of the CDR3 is TGCGCCAGCAGCGGGGACAGGGCGACCGGGGAGCTGTTTTTT.

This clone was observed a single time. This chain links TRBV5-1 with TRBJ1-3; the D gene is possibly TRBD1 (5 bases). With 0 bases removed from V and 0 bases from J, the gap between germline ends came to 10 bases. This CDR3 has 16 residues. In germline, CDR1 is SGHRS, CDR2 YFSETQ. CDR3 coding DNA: TGCGCCAGCAGCTTGGGGGGCACGAGCTCTGGAAACACCATATATTTT. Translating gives CASSLGGTSSGNTIYF.

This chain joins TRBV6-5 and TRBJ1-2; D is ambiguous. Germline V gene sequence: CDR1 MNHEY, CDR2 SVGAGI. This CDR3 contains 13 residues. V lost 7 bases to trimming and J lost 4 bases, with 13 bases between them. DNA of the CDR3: TGTGCCAGCAAGGGCGGGGAAACCTATGGCTACACCTTC. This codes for CASKGGETYGYTF.

The CDR3 is CAISPGLAGAIQYF. The CDR3 nucleotides are TGTGCCATCAGTCCGGGACTAGCGGGGGCGATACAGTATTTT. This chain joins TRBV10-3 and TRBJ2-3; 14 bases are shared with TRBD2. Per germline, CDR1 ENHRY and CDR2 SYGVKD. The CDR3 is made up of 14 amino acids. V trimming: 5 bases; J trimming: 12 bases; junction bases outside the gene matches: 7.

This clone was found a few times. The CDR3, as DNA: TGTGCCAGTAGTATAGGACAGGGGGCCGCCTACGAGCAGTACTTC. Residues: CASSIGQGAAYEQYF. The V call is TRBV19, the J call TRBJ2-7; the match to TRBD1 covers 10 bases. Germline trimming cut 1 base from V and 2 bases from J; bases unmatched to any gene: 2. The CDR3 is made up of 15 amino acids. Germline V gives CDR1 LNHDA, CDR2 SQIVND (reference sequence).

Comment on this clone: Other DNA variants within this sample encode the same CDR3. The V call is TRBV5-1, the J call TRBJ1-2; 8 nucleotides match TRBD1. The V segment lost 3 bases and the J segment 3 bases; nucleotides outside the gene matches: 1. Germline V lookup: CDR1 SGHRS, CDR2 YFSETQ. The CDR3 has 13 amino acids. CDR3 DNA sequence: TGCGCCAGCAGCTCACAGGGGGACTATGGCTACACCTTC. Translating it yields CASSSQGDYGYTF.

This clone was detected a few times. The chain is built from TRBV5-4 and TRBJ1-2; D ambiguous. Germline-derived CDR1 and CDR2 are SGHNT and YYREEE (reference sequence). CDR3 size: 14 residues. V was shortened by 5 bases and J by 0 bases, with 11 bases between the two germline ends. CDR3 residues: CASREEVSNYGYTF. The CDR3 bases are TGTGCCAGCAGGGAAGAGGTTTCTAACTATGGCTACACCTTC.

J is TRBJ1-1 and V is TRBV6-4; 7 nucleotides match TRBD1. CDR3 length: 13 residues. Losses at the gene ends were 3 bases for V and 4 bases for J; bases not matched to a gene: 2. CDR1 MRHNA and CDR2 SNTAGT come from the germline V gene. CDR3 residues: CASSDNRGTEAFF. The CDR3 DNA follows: TGTGCCAGCAGTGATAACAGGGGCACTGAAGCTTTCTTT.

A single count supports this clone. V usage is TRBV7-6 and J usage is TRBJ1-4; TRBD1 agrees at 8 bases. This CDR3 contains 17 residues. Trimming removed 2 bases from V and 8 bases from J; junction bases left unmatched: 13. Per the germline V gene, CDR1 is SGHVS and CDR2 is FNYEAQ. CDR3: CASSLRSGDRLPEKLFF. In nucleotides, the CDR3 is TGTGCCAGCAGCTTACGATCTGGGGACAGGCTACCGGAAAAACTGTTTTTT. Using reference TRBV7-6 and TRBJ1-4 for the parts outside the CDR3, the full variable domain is GAGVSQSPRYKVTKRGQDVALRCDPISGHVSLYWYRQALGQGPEFLTYFNYEAQQDKSGLPNDRFSAERPEGSISTLTIQRTEQRDSAMYRCASSLRSGDRLPEKLFFGSGTQLSVL.

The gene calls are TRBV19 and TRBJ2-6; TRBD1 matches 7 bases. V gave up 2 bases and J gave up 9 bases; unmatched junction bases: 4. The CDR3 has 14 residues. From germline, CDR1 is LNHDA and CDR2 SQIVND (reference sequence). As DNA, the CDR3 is TGTGCCAGTAGTATACGACAGGGTCTCAACGTCCTGACTTTC. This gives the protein CASSIRQGLNVLTF.

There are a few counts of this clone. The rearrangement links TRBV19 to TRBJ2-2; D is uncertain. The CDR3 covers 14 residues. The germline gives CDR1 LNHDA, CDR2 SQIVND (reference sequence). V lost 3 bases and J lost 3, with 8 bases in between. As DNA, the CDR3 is TGTGCCAGTAGTATCGGTAGTTACACCGGGGAGCTGTTTTTT. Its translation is CASSIGSYTGELFF. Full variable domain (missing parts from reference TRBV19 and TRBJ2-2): DGGITQSPKYLFRKEGQNVTLSCEQNLNHDAMYWYRQDPGQGLRLIYYSQIVNDFQKGDIAEGYSVSREKKESFPLTVTSAQKNPTAFYLCASSIGSYTGELFFGEGSRLTVL.

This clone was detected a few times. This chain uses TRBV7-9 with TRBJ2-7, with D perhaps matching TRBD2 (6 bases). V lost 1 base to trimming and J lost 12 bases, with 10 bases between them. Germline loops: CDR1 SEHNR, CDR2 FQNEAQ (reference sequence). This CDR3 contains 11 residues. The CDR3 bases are TGTGCCAGCAGCTTAGGGAGGGTCCCGTACTTC. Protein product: CASSLGRVPYF.

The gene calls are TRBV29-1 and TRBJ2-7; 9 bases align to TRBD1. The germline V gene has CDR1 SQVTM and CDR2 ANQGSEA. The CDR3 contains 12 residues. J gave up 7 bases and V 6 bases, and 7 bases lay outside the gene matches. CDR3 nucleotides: TGCAGCGTCGGACAGGGGTACGCGGAGCAGTACTTC. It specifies CSVGQGYAEQYF.

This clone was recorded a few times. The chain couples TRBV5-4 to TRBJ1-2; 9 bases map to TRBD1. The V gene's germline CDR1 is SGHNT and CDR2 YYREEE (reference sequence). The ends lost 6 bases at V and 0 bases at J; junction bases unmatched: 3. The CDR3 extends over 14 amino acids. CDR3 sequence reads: CASTRTGANYGYTF. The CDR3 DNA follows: TGTGCCAGCACCAGGACAGGGGCTAACTATGGCTACACCTTC.

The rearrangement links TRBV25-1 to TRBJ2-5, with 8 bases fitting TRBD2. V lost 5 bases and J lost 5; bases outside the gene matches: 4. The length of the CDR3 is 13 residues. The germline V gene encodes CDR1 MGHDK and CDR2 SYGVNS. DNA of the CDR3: TGTGCCAGCAGTACGACGGGGGGGGAGACCCAGTACTTC. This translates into CASSTTGGETQYF.

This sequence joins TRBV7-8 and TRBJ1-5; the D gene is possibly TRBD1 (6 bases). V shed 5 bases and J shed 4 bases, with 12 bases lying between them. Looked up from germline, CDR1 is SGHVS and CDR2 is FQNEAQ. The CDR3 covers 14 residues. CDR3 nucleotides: TGTGCCAGCAGCCACCTAGGGGGTAATCAGCCCCAGCATTTT. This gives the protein CASSHLGGNQPQHF.

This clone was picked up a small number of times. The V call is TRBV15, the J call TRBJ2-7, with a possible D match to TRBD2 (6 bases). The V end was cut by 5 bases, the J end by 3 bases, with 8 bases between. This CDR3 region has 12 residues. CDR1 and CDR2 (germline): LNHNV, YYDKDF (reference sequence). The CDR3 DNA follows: TGTGCCACCAGCCGGGACTTCTACGAGCAGTACTTC. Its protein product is CATSRDFYEQYF.

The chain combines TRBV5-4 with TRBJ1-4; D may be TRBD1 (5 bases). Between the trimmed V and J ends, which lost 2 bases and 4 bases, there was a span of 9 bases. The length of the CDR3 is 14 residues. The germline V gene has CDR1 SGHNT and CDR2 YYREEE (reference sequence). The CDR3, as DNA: TGTGCCAGCAGCTTACAGGTTGATAATGAAAAACTGTTTTTT. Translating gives CASSLQVDNEKLFF. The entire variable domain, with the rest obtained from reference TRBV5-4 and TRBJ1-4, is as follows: ETGVTQSPTHLIKTRGQQVTLRCSSQSGHNTVSWYQQALGQGPQFIFQYYREEENGRGNFPPRFSGLQFPNYSSELNVNALELDDSALYLCASSLQVDNEKLFFGSGTQLSVL.

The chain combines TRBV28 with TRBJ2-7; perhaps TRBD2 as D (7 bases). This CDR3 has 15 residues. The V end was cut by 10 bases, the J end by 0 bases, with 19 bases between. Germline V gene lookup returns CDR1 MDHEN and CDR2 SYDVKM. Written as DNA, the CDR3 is TGTGCCACCTCTAGGGCGGGGGCCATCTCCTACGAGCAGTACTTC. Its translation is CATSRAGAISYEQYF.

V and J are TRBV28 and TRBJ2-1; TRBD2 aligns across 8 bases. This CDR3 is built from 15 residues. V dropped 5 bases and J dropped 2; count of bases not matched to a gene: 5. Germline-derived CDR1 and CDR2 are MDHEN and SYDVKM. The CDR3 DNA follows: TGTGCCAGCAGTCGCCGGGGGGGCCCCTACAATGAGCAGTTCTTC. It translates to CASSRRGGPYNEQFF.

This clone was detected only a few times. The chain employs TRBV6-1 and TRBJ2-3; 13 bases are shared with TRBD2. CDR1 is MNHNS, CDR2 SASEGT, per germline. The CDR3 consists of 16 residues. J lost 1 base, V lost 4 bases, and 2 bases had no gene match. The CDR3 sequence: CASSGGTSGGTDTQYF. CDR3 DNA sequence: TGTGCCAGCAGTGGGGGGACTAGCGGGGGCACAGATACGCAGTATTTT.